A selection of T cell receptor beta chains follows, all from one sample in a study of blood T cell repertoires in COVID-19. The repertoire was sequenced with immunoSEQ multiplex PCR; TCRdb's copy has only in-frame clones and lacks some. The sample consists of almost 70,000 clones, roughly 80% of them appearing once. What was sequenced was peripheral blood. Every receptor here comes from a man in his sixties with acute or convalescent COVID-19. Each CDR3 is given without its conserved first and last residue.

TRBJ1-1 TRBV19 ASNFGQTNTEAF
TRBJ1-5 TRBV9 ASSGGGGQAQPQH
TRBJ1-1 TRBV29-1 SAFRGRAAF
TRBJ2-1 TRBV5-8 ASILQGAYNEQF
TRBJ1-1 TRBV6-5 ASSSMGAGEAF
TRBJ2-1 TRBV7-9 ASSRDYNEQF
TRBJ1-4 TRBV2 ASTAGLGEKLF
TRBJ1-3 TRBV5-1 ASSLGTDGNTIY
TRBJ1-3 TRBV9 ASSIRQGAGNTIY
TRBJ1-5 TRBV6-2/TRBV6-3 ASSYSPNQPQH
TRBJ1-2 TRBV19 ASSVGGGAYGYT
TRBJ2-1 TRBV5-8 ASSVLAGGYNEQF
TRBJ1-5 TRBV2 ASTSSGHLQPQH
TRBJ1-1 TRBV9 ASSGNPVGGRAEAF
TRBJ2-3 TRBV9 ASSVGLADTDTQY
TRBJ1-3 TRBV7-2 ASSPQGARAPGNTIY
TRBJ1-4 TRBV19 ASSLDTSPGKLF
TRBJ2-3 TRBV13 ASSSTTSGGWNTQY
TRBJ1-1 TRBV6-6 ASSHEQGLRTEAF
TRBJ2-7 TRBV7-9 ASEAQNSGLKGYEQY
TRBJ1-2 TRBV7-9 ASSFNGQAKGYT
TRBJ1-6 TRBV7-6 ASSLGTGGRDSPLH
TRBJ1-4 TRBV18 ASSRNPGTGEEKLF
TRBJ1-5 TRBV19 ASLAGSGNQPQH
TRBJ2-1 TRBV24-1 ATSGQGVNREQF
TRBJ2-5 TRBV10-3 AIRGEETQY